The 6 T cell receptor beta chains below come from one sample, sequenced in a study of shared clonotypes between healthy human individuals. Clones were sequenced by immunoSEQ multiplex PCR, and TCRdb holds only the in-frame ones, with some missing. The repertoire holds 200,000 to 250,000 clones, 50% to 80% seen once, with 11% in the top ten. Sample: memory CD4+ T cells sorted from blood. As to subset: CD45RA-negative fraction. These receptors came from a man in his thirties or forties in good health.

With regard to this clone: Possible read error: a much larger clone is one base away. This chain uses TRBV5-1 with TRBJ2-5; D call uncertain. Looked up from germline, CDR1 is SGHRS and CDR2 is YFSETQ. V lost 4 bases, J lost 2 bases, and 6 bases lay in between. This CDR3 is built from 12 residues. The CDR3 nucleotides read TGCGCCAGCAGCCAACAACAAGAGACCCAGTACTTC. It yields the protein CASSQQQETQYF. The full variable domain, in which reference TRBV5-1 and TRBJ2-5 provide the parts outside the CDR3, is KAGVTQTPRYLIKTRGQQVTLSCSPISGHRSVSWYQQTPGQGLQFLFEYFSETQRNKGNFPGRFSGRQFSNSRSEMNVSTLELGDSALYLCASSQQQETQYFGPGTRLLVL.

CDR3 loop: CASRGLREGGTQYF. CDR3 nucleotides: TGTGCCAGCAGGGGCCTGCGGGAGGGCGGTACGCAGTATTTT. This chain links TRBV2 with TRBJ2-3; the match to TRBD2 covers 9 bases. The ends lost 6 bases at V and 8 bases at J; junction bases unmatched: 9. The V gene's germline CDR1 is SNHLY and CDR2 FYNNEI. CDR3 size: 14 residues.

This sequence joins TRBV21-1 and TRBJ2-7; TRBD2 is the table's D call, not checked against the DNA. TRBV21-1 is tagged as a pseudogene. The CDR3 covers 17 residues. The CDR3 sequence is CASSKGGGGARTYEQYF. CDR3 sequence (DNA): TGTGCCAGCAGCAAAGGGGGCGGGGGAGCACGGACCTACGAGCAGTACTTC.

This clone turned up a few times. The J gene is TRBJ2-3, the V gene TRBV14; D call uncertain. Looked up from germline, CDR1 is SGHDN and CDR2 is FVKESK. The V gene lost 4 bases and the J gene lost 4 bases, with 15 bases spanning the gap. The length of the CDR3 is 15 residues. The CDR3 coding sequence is TGTGCCAGCAGCCGACCGGGCTCCCGGGCAGATACGCAGTATTTT. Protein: CASSRPGSRADTQYF.

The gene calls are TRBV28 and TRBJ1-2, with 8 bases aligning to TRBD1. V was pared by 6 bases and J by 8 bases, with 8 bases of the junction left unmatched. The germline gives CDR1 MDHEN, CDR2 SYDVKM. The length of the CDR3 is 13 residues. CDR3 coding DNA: TGTGCCAGCAGGGATGGAGACAGGGGAGGCTACACCTTC. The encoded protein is CASRDGDRGGYTF.

The chain's CDR3 is CASSLGGPTSRKLFF. The CDR3 nucleotides are TGTGCCAGCAGTTTGGGTGGGCCCACAAGTCGAAAACTGTTTTTT. The J gene is TRBJ1-4, the V gene TRBV28; no reliable D call. V lost 3 bases, J lost 10 bases, and 18 bases lay in between. The CDR3 sequence is 15 residues long. In germline, CDR1 is MDHEN, CDR2 SYDVKM.